The present TCR beta chain was sequenced within a study of CD8 T cells in Susac syndrome. Sequencing of TCR beta was performed on blood CD8+ T cells and on blood CD4+ T cells. V was cut by 1 base and J by 1 base, with 7 bases left in between. The CDR3 totals 13 residues. Germline loops: CDR1 SQVTM, CDR2 ANQGSEA. Random hexamers served to reverse transcribe roughly 0.5 to 1 ug RNA. An immunoSEQ multiplex PCR generated amplified TCR beta CDR3 products spanning 54 Vbeta and 13 Jbeta. TCRdb fed the immunoSEQ multiplex PCR reads into MiXCR, producing one record per CDR3 protein. The table shows some 180,000 distinct CDR3 sequences, with 80% to 95% occurring only once.

The TCR comes from a human donor in good health. Sample: CD4+ T cells from PBMCs. The gene calls are TRBV29-1 and TRBJ1-1; D gene unclear. The CDR3 nucleotides are TGCAGCGTTGAAGGTTGGGGGAACACTGAAGCTTTCTTT. Its translation is CSVEGWGNTEAFF.